Following are 10 T cell receptor beta chains from one sample sequenced in a study of OX40 agonist ivuxolimab in advanced cancers. TCRdb keeps only in-frame clones here, not all; method: immunoSEQ multiplex PCR. This sample has 55,000 to 65,000 clones, with roughly nine tenths found just once. The source material was CD4+ or CD8+ T cells sorted from blood, sampled in a trial of the OX40 agonist ivuxolimab. These receptors were collected from an adult with an advanced solid tumor such as melanoma, head and neck, liver or kidney cancer.

This chain joins TRBV19 and TRBJ2-1; D possibly matches TRBD1 or TRBD2 (5 bases each). The CDR3 is 17 amino acids. The germline CDR1 and CDR2 sequences are LNHDA and SQIVND (reference sequence). The V gene lost 5 bases and the J gene lost 4 bases, with 21 bases spanning the gap. In DNA form, the CDR3 reads TGTGCCAGTAGTTTCCTCTCCCGTTCGGGGCGATACAATGAGCAGTTCTTC. Translating gives CASSFLSRSGRYNEQFF.

The genes are TRBV11-2 and TRBJ2-1; D may be TRBD2 (6 bases). V dropped 2 bases and J dropped 7 bases, with 15 bases sitting between them. Germline CDR1 SGHAT, CDR2 FQNNGV. This CDR3 comprises 15 residues. The CDR3: CASSLSRSGVNEQFF. The CDR3 DNA sequence: TGTGCCAGCAGCTTAAGTCGATCGGGGGTGAATGAGCAGTTCTTC.

This clone showed up just once. The rearrangement links TRBV19 to TRBJ1-2; TRBD1 is a possible D gene (5 bases). The CDR3 consists of 14 residues. Germline CDR1 and CDR2: LNHDA and SQIVND (reference sequence). V lost 5 bases and J 1 base, leaving 11 bases between the germline ends. CDR3 in amino acids: CASSVTGVNYGYTF. The CDR3 region has the DNA TGTGCCAGTAGTGTGACGGGGGTTAACTATGGCTACACCTTC.

The rearrangement uses TRBV9 and TRBJ2-1; maybe TRBD2 (6 bases). CDR3 length: 12 amino acids. Germline CDR1 SGDLS, CDR2 YYNGEE. As DNA, the CDR3 is TGTCTAGGGAGGAGCTCCTACAATGAGCAGTTCTTC. It specifies CLGRSSYNEQFF.

Only a few counts were recorded for this clone. V and J are TRBV7-9 and TRBJ1-3; no clear D gene. CDR3 size: 13 residues. Per the germline V gene, CDR1 is SEHNR and CDR2 is FQNEAQ (reference sequence). V was shortened by 5 bases and J by 4 bases, with 9 bases between the two germline ends. The CDR3 loop reads CASSLTQGNTIYF. The CDR3 DNA sequence: TGTGCCAGCAGCCTAACACAGGGAAACACCATATATTTT.

This clone was seen a single time. This chain uses TRBV19 with TRBJ2-1; D is possibly TRBD1 (6 bases). CDR1 and CDR2 (germline): LNHDA, SQIVND (reference sequence). V dropped 6 bases and J dropped 6 bases, with 18 bases sitting between them. The CDR3 is made up of 15 amino acids. CDR3 amino acids: CASSTTGNLRNEQFF. CDR3 in DNA: TGTGCCAGTAGCACCACAGGGAATCTACGCAATGAGCAGTTCTTC.

Points on this clone: The junction shows a germline mismatch at one end, possibly a read error. The chain recombines TRBV7-7 with TRBJ2-5; D call uncertain. Per germline, CDR1 SSHAT and CDR2 FNYEAQ (reference sequence). The CDR3 has 16 residues. This CDR3 is CASSLRLSAPQETQYF. DNA of the CDR3: TGTGCTAGCAGCCTGCGACTCTCAGCCCCGCAAGAGACCCAGTACTTC. The complete variable domain, with remaining parts taken from reference TRBV7-7 and TRBJ2-5, reads GAGVSQSPRYKVTKRGQDVTLRCDPISSHATLYWYQQALGQGPEFLTYFNYEAQPDKSGLPSDRFSAERPEGSISTLTIQRTEQRDSAMYRCASSLRLSAPQETQYFGPGTRLLVL.

A remark on this clone: Within the sample, other DNA sequences also encode this same CDR3. This chain connects TRBV5-1 to TRBJ2-3, with TRBD2 identical over 11 bases. The CDR3 loop spans 15 amino acids. Germline CDR1 is SGHRS and CDR2 is YFSETQ. With V trimmed by 0 bases and J by 5 bases, 2 bases remained unmatched. CDR3 sequence reads: CASSLGLAGLDTQYF. The CDR3 DNA is TGCGCCAGCAGCTTGGGACTAGCGGGACTAGATACGCAGTATTTT.

V gene TRBV19 combines with J gene TRBJ2-3; maybe TRBD1 (5 bases). Trimming removed 7 bases from V and 5 bases from J, with 22 bases in between. Germline CDR1 and CDR2: LNHDA and SQIVND (reference sequence). The length of the CDR3 is 16 residues. CDR3 DNA: TGTGCCAGTAAGGGCTTCGAAAGGGGCTTGGAAGATACGCAGTATTTT. This sequence encodes CASKGFERGLEDTQYF. The full variable domain, with the rest looked up from reference TRBV19 and TRBJ2-3, is DGGITQSPKYLFRKEGQNVTLSCEQNLNHDAMYWYRQDPGQGLRLIYYSQIVNDFQKGDIAEGYSVSREKKESFPLTVTSAQKNPTAFYLCASKGFERGLEDTQYFGPGTRLTVL.

This chain connects TRBV5-4 to TRBJ2-1; 10 nucleotides agree with TRBD2. Looked up from germline, CDR1 is SGHNT and CDR2 is YYREEE (reference sequence). V trimming: 4 bases; J trimming: 5 bases; junction bases outside the gene matches: 9. CDR3 length: 16 amino acids. The CDR3 protein is CASSVSSGRTHNEQFF. Here the CDR3 DNA reads TGTGCCAGCAGCGTCTCTAGCGGGAGAACCCACAATGAGCAGTTCTTC.